The 16 T cell receptor beta chains listed next were all sequenced from one sample in a study of follicular helper T cells after annual influenza vaccination. Data came from immunoSEQ multiplex PCR; TCRdb stores just in-frame clones and leaves some out. The top ten clones hold roughly 0.54% of a sample with fewer than 7,000 clones, approximately 80% of them seen once. The time point was: 2015-2016 season, 7 days after influenza vaccination. This specimen consisted of CXCR5- memory CD4+ T cells sorted from blood, obtained 7 days after influenza vaccination. Receptors were obtained from an adult who received the influenza vaccine.

The chain carries TRBV19 and TRBJ1-5, with TRBD1 as a possible D gene (5 bases). With 3 bases removed from V and 4 bases from J, the gap between germline ends came to 10 bases. The CDR3 totals 14 residues. Germline-derived CDR1 and CDR2 are LNHDA and SQIVND (reference sequence). CDR3 protein: CASSMRQPNQPQHF. Written as DNA, the CDR3 is TGTGCCAGTAGTATGCGACAGCCGAATCAGCCCCAGCATTTT.

This clone was counted a few times. This sequence joins TRBV2 and TRBJ2-2; 8 bases fit TRBD1. V trimming: 5 bases; J trimming: 2 bases; junction bases outside the gene matches: 4. Germline V gene sequence: CDR1 SNHLY, CDR2 FYNNEI. The CDR3 extends over 15 amino acids. This CDR3 reads CASSWTGRNTGELFF. CDR3 DNA: TGTGCCAGCAGTTGGACAGGGAGAAACACCGGGGAGCTGTTTTTT.

This clone was picked up a small number of times. This rearrangement joins TRBV19 to TRBJ1-1; unclear D gene. V gave up 5 bases and J gave up 1 base, with 5 bases separating them. The CDR3 spans 12 residues. CDR1 and CDR2 from the germline V gene are LNHDA and SQIVND (reference sequence). The CDR3 sequence: CASSPRNTEAFF. The CDR3 nucleotides read TGTGCCAGTAGTCCCCGGAACACTGAAGCTTTCTTT.

The chain links TRBV28 to TRBJ1-3, with D unresolved. Trimming took 3 bases from V and 4 from J, leaving 10 bases between them. The CDR3 runs to 14 residues. CDR1 and CDR2 (germline): MDHEN, SYDVKM. The CDR3 region is CASSFGLGGNTIYF. The CDR3 nucleotides read TGTGCCAGCAGTTTCGGGCTAGGAGGAAACACCATATATTTT.

The chain combines TRBV4-1 with TRBJ1-1; 9 bases fit TRBD1. The ends lost 3 bases at V and 1 base at J; junction bases unmatched: 3. CDR1 and CDR2 (germline): MGHRA, YSYEKL. CDR3 length: 15 amino acids. The CDR3 DNA follows: TGCGCCAGCAGCCAGGGGACAGGGTCGAACACTGAAGCTTTCTTT. Translated: CASSQGTGSNTEAFF.

The V gene is TRBV6-5, the J gene TRBJ1-1, with TRBD1 as a possible D gene (6 bases). Trimming left V 8 bases short and J 5 bases short, with 9 bases between. Germline CDR1 is MNHEY and CDR2 is SVGAGI. This CDR3 spans 11 amino acids. In nucleotides, the CDR3 is TGTGCCAGCCGCAGGGGAACTGAAGCTTTCTTT. Translation: CASRRGTEAFF.

V usage is TRBV29-1 and J usage is TRBJ1-4, with a tentative D call TRBD1 (5 bases). The germline gives CDR1 SQVTM, CDR2 ANQGSEA. V was shortened by 2 bases and J by 10 bases, with 20 bases between the two germline ends. The CDR3 covers 15 residues. CDR3 sequence: CSVERGRDPAGKLFF. CDR3 DNA sequence: TGCAGCGTTGAACGGGGGAGAGACCCGGCAGGAAAACTGTTTTTT.

The chain links TRBV7-9 to TRBJ2-1, with 7 nucleotides matching TRBD1. CDR1 is SEHNR, CDR2 FQNEAQ, per germline (reference sequence). Germline trimming cut 6 bases from V and 9 bases from J; bases unmatched to any gene: 8. CDR3 length: 13 residues. Written as DNA, the CDR3 is TGTGCCAGCAGTCTCGACAGGGTTGGTGAGCAGTTCTTC. This sequence encodes CASSLDRVGEQFF.

The rearrangement joins TRBV9 to TRBJ2-3; TRBD2 is a possible D gene (6 bases). V gave up 0 bases and J gave up 0 bases, with 8 bases separating them. The CDR3 totals 15 residues. Per the germline V gene, CDR1 is SGDLS and CDR2 is YYNGEE. The CDR3 sequence: CASSVAGGSTDTQYF. CDR3 sequence (DNA): TGTGCCAGCAGCGTAGCTGGGGGGAGCACAGATACGCAGTATTTT.

The genes are TRBV5-1 and TRBJ1-4, with a possible D match to TRBD1 (6 bases). Germline CDR1 SGHRS, CDR2 YFSETQ. This CDR3 is built from 13 residues. Trimming took 7 bases from V and 7 from J, leaving 14 bases between them. CDR3 nucleotides: TGCGCCAGCGGTCAGGGGTCGGGTGAAAAACTGTTTTTT. Its protein is CASGQGSGEKLFF.

A few counts support this clone. The chain carries TRBV11-2 and TRBJ2-1; D is perhaps TRBD2 (6 bases). The V gene's germline CDR1 is SGHAT and CDR2 FQNNGV. V lost 3 bases and J 1 base, leaving 10 bases between the germline ends. The CDR3 loop spans 15 amino acids. CDR3 in amino acids: CASSLEGQSYNEQFF. CDR3 sequence (DNA): TGTGCCAGCAGCTTGGAGGGCCAATCCTACAATGAGCAGTTCTTC.

The rearrangement joins TRBV5-3 to TRBJ2-3; 9 nucleotides match TRBD2. TRBV5-3 is an ORF; its function is uncertain. The CDR3 extends over 16 amino acids. Losses at the gene ends were 8 bases for V and 2 bases for J; bases not matched to a gene: 12. The DNA of the CDR3 is TGTGCCAGCAACCTAGCGGGGCTCTACCTCACAGATACGCAGTATTTT. Protein product: CASNLAGLYLTDTQYF.

The chain uses TRBV2 and TRBJ1-5; no clear D gene. V was clipped by 1 base and J by 8 bases, with 12 bases between them. Germline lookup yields CDR1 SNHLY and CDR2 FYNNEI. The CDR3 is 14 amino acids. CDR3 nucleotide sequence: TGTGCCAGCAGTGAAGTCGGGCTATCTGAGCCCCAGCATTTT. It codes for CASSEVGLSEPQHF.

This clone was counted once. The chain carries TRBV5-6 and TRBJ2-3; TRBD1 might be the D (5 bases). Germline CDR1 and CDR2: SGHDT and YYEEEE. The V end was cut by 4 bases, the J end by 4 bases, with 10 bases between. This CDR3 has 13 residues. The CDR3, as DNA: TGTGCCAGCAGCCCCAGCAGGGCAGATACGCAGTATTTT. Amino acids: CASSPSRADTQYF.

This rearrangement joins TRBV15 to TRBJ2-6; D remains unclear. The ends were cut back, 2 bases at V and 0 bases at J, with 14 bases in the middle. Germline lookup yields CDR1 LNHNV and CDR2 YYDKDF (reference sequence). This CDR3 region has 18 residues. The CDR3 is CATSRLRQSPSGANVLTF. Here the CDR3 DNA reads TGTGCCACCAGCAGACTCAGACAATCCCCCTCTGGGGCCAACGTCCTGACTTTC.

The chain employs TRBV10-3 and TRBJ2-2; TRBD2 is a possible D gene (5 bases). Germline CDR1 and CDR2: ENHRY and SYGVKD. This CDR3 has 12 residues. V was trimmed by 7 bases and J by 7 bases, leaving 10 bases between them. Here the CDR3 DNA reads TGTGCCATCACCACTAGGTTCGGGGAGCTGTTTTTT. This sequence encodes CAITTRFGELFF.